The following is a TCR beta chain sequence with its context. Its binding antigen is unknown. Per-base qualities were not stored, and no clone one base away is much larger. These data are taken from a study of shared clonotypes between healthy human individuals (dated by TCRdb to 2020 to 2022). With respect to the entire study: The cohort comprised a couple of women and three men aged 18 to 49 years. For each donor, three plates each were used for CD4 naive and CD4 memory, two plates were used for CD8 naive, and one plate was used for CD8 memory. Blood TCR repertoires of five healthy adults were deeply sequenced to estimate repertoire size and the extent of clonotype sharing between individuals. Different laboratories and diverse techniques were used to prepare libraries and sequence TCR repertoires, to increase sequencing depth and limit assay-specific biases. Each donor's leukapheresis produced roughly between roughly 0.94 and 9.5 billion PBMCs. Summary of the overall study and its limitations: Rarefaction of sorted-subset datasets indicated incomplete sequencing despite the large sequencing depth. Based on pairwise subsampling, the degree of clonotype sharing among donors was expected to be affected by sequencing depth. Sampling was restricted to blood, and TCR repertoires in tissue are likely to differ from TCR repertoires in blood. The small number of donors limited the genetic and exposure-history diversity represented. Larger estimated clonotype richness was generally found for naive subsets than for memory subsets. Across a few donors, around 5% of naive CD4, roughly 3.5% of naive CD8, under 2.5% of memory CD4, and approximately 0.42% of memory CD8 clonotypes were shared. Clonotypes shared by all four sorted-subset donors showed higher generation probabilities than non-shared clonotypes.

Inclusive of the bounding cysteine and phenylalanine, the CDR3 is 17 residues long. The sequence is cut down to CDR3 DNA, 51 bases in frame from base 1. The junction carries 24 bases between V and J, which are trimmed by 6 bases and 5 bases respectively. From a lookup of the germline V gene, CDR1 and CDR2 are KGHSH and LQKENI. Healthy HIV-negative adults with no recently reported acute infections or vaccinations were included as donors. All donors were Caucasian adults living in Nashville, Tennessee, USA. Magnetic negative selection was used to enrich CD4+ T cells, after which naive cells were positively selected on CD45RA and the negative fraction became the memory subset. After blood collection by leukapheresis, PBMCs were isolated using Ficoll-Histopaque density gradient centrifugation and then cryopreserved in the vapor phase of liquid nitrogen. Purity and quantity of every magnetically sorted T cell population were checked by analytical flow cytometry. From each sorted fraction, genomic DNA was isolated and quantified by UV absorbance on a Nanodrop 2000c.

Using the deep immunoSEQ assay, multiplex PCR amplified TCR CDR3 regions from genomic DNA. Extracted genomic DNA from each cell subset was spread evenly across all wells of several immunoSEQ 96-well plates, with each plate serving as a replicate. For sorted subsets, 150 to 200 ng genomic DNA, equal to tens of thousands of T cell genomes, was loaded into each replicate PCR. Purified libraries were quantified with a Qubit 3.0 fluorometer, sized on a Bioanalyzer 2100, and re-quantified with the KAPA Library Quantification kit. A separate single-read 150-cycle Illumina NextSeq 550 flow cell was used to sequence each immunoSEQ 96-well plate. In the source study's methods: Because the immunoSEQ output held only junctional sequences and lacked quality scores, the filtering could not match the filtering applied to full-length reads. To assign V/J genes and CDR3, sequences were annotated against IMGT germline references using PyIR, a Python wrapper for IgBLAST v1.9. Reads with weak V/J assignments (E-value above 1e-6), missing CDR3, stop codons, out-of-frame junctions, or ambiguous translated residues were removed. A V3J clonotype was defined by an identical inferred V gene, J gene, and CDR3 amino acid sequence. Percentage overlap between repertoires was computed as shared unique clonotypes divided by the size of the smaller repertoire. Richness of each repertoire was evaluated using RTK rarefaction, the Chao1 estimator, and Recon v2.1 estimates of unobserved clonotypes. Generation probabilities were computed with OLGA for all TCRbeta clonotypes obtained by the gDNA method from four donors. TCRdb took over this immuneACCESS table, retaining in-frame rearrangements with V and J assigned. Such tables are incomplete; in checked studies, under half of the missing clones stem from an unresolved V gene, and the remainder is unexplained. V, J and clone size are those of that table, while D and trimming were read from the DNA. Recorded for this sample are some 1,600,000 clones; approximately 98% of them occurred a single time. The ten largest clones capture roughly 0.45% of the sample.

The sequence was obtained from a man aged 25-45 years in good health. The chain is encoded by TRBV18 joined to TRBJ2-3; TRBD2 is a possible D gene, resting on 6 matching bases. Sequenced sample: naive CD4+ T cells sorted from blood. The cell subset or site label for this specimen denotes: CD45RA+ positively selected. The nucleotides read TGTGCCAGCTCTACGACGAGGTTAGGGGCGCGGGGAGATACGCAGTATTTT. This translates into CASSTTRLGARGDTQYF.